This T cell receptor (beta chain) was identified in a study of OX40 agonist ivuxolimab in advanced cancers. Study-wide results and caveats: Among expanded peripheral T cells, antigen specificity went undetermined. Low clonal expansion, among the lowest seen, marked partial responders at 0.1-3.0 mg/kg. Researchers report that CD8+ T cells had, on average, more expanded clones than CD4+.

The germline V gene has CDR1 MDHEN and CDR2 SYDVKM. Deletions cut 7 bases from V and 1 base from J, with 19 bases between. This CDR3 has 17 residues. This clone was counted a few times. No antigen is known for it. Only in-frame clones appear in the TCRdb table, and some are missing; sequencing was by immunoSEQ multiplex PCR. The sample records 50,000 to 65,000 clones, 75% to 90% being singletons. The receptor's source is an adult with an advanced solid tumor such as melanoma, head and neck, liver or kidney cancer. The material sequenced was CD4+ or CD8+ T cells sorted from blood, taken in a trial of the OX40 agonist ivuxolimab. This chain connects TRBV28 to TRBJ2-2; D perhaps matches TRBD2 (5 bases). The DNA for the CDR3 is TGTGCCAGCAACCCCCTGGAAGGTCGGGGGAACACCGGGGAGCTGTTTTTT. It yields the protein CASNPLEGRGNTGELFF.